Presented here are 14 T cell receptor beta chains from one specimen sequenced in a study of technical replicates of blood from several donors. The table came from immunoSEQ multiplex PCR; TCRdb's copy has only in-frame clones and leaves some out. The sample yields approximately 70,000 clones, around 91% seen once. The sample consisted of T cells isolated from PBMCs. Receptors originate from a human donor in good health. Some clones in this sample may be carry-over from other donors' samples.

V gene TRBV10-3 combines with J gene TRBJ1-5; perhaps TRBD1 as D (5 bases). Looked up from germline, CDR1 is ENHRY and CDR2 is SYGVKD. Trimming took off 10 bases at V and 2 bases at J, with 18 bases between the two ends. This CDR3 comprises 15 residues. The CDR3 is CATREEASGNQPQHF. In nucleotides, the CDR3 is TGTGCCACCAGGGAGGAGGCTTCTGGCAATCAGCCCCAGCATTTT.

CDR3 nucleotides: TGTGCCAGCAGCCCACGGACAGGGGGCGGAAACACCATATATTTT. This codes for CASSPRTGGGNTIYF. The chain links TRBV11-2 to TRBJ1-3, with 11 bases identical to TRBD1. The V gene end was trimmed by 5 bases and the J gene end by 4 bases; junction bases not matched to a gene: 4. The CDR3 covers 15 residues. The germline V gene has CDR1 SGHAT and CDR2 FQNNGV.

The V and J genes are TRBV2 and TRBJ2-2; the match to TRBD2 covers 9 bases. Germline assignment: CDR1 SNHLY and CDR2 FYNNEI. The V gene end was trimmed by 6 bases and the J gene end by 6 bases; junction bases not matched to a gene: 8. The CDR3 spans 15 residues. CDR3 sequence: CASSILAGLSGELFF. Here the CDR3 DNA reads TGTGCCAGCAGCATACTAGCGGGTCTTTCCGGGGAGCTGTTTTTT.

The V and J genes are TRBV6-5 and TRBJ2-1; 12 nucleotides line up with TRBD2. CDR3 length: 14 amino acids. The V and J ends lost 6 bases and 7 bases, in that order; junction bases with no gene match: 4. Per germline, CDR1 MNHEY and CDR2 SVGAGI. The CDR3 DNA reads TGTGCCAGCAGGCGACTAGCGGGAGTTAATGAGCAGTTCTTC. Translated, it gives CASRRLAGVNEQFF.

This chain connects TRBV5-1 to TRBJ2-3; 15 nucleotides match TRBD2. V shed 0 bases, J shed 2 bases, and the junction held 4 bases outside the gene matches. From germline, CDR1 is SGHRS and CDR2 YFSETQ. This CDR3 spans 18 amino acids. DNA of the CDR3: TGCGCCAGCAGCTTGGGGGGACTAGCGGGAGGTTTCACAGATACGCAGTATTTT. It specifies CASSLGGLAGGFTDTQYF. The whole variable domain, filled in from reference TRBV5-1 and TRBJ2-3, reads KAGVTQTPRYLIKTRGQQVTLSCSPISGHRSVSWYQQTPGQGLQFLFEYFSETQRNKGNFPGRFSGRQFSNSRSEMNVSTLELGDSALYLCASSLGGLAGGFTDTQYFGPGTRLTVL.

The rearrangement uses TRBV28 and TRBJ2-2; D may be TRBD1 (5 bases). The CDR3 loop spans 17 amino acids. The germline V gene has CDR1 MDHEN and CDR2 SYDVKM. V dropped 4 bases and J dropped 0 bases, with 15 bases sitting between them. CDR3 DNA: TGTGCCAGCAGTTGGGCCCGGGTGGGGCCGAACACCGGGGAGCTGTTTTTT. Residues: CASSWARVGPNTGELFF.

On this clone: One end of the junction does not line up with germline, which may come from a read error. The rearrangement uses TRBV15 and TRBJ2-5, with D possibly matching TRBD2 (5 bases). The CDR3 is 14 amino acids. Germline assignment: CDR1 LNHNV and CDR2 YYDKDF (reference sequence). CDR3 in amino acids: CATSSRGNQETQYF. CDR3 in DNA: TGTGCCACCAGCAGCCGGGGAAACCAAGAGACGCAGTACTTC.

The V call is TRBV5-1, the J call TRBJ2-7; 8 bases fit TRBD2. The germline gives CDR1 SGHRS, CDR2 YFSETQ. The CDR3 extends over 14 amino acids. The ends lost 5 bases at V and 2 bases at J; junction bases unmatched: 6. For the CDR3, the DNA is TGCGCCAGCAGGCAGCGGGAGTGGACCTACGAGCAGTACTTC. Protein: CASRQREWTYEQYF.

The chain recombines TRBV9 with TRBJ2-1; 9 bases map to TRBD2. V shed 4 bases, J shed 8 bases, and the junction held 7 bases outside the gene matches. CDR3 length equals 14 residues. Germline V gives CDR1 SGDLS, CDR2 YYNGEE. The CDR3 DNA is TGTGCCAGCAGCTTAGCGGGAGTAGTACATGAGCAGTTCTTC. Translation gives CASSLAGVVHEQFF. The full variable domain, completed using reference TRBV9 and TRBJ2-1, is DSGVTQTPKHLITATGQRVTLRCSPRSGDLSVYWYQQSLDQGLQFLIQYYNGEERAKGNILERFSAQQFPDLHSELNLSSLELGDSALYFCASSLAGVVHEQFFGPGTRLTVL.

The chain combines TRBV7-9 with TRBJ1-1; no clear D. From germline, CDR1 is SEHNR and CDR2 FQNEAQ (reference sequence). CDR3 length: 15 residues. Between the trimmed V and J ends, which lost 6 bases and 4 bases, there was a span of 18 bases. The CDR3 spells CASSSPLVAPTEAFF. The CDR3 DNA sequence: TGTGCCAGCAGTTCCCCTTTGGTGGCCCCCACTGAAGCTTTCTTT.

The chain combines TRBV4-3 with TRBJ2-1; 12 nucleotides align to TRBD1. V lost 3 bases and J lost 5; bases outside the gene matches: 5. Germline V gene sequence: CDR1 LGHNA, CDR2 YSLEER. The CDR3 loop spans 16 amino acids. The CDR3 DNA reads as TGCGCCAGCAGCCAGCCGGGACAGGGGGCGGACAATGAGCAGTTCTTC. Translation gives CASSQPGQGADNEQFF.

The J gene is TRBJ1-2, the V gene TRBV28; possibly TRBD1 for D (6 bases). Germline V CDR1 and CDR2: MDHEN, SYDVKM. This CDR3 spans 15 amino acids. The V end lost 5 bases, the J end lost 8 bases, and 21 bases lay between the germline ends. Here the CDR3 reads CASSIPGTTNTGYTF. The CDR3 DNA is TGTGCCAGCAGTATACCCGGGACAACTAATACGGGCTACACCTTC.

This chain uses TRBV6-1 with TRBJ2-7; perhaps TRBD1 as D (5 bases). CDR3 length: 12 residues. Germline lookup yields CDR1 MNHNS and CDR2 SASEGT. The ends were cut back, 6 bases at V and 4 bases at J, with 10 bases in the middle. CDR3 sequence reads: CASRDDSYEQYF. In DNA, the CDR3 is TGTGCCAGCAGAGACGACAGTTACGAGCAGTACTTC.

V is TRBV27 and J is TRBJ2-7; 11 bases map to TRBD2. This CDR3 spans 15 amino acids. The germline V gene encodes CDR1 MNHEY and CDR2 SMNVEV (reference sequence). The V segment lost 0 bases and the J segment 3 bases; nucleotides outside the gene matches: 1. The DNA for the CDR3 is TGTGCCAGCAGTTTATCTAGCGGGGGGGTCTACGAGCAGTACTTC. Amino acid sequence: CASSLSSGGVYEQYF.